This T cell receptor beta chain was captured by sequencing in a study of blood T cell repertoires in COVID-19. Authors' analysis steps: How many nucleated cells were present was estimated from reference gene primer amplification. TCRdb keeps only in-frame clones here, not all; method: immunoSEQ multiplex PCR. That table is the source of V, J and clone size, and D and trimming were worked out from the DNA. The repertoire consists of 85,000 to 100,000 clones, with roughly 88% occurring once and the leading ten covering around 2.1%. Germline CDR1 and CDR2: WSHSY and SAAADI. The CDR3 runs to 15 residues. V dropped 3 bases and J dropped 2 bases, with 11 bases sitting between them. Enrolled during active infection, Seattle patients were then followed longitudinally.

The sample comprised peripheral blood. The V gene is TRBV10-2, the J gene TRBJ1-5; D not certain. This TCR was sampled from a middle-aged man with COVID-19, enrolled during active disease. Here the CDR3 DNA reads TGCGCCAGCAGTGATTTCGGGATCGGCAATCAGCCCCAGCATTTT. Its translation: CASSDFGIGNQPQHF.